This T cell receptor (beta chain) is from a study of T cells after yellow fever vaccination. Study-wide results and limits: Only a minor proportion of clonotypes was detected across both CD4 and CD8 compartments. By day 5 rather than day 15, the secondary response had peaked, though it was weaker.

TCRdb recomputed calls from the 5' RACE reads with MiXCR, one row per CDR3 protein. The sample contains about 510,000 distinct CDR3 sequences, just over 20% of which appear only once. V was shortened by 1 base and J by 1 base, with 19 bases between the two germline ends. Germline lookup yields CDR1 DFQATT and CDR2 SNEGSKA (reference sequence). The CDR3 sequence is 17 residues long. This clonotype was seen only a few times. The antigen remains undetermined. The specimen comprised PBMCs, sampled around 3 weeks after the first yellow fever vaccination. This clonotype was sampled from a man in his late teens or twenties who received the YFV17D yellow fever vaccine. The chain has TRBV20-1 and TRBJ2-5, with D tentatively TRBD1 or TRBD2 (6 bases each). The CDR3 region has the DNA TGCAGTGCTAGAGTTCTGCCGGGGGCCTTCTTCCAAGAGACCCAGTACTTC. It yields the protein CSARVLPGAFFQETQYF.